This TCR beta chain emerged from a study of response to subunit inactivated influenza vaccine. CDR1 is MNHEY, CDR2 SMNVEV, per germline (reference sequence). The CDR3 has 18 residues. After removal of 4 bases from V and 7 bases from J, the junction contained 12 bases not matched to a gene. In this sample, this clonotype turned up many times. As yet, its antigen is unknown. TCRdb re-analysed the RT-PCR reads in MiXCR, keeping a single row per CDR3 protein. The sample yields 600,000 to 850,000 distinct CDR3 sequences, about 14% seen once. Study-wide results and caveats: Seasonal influenza vaccination, on each occasion, was suggested by the authors to recruit few new T cells.

The source of this sequence is a man in his fifties or sixties who received an inactivated influenza vaccine. This chain joins TRBV27 and TRBJ2-1; the match to TRBD2 covers 14 bases. The sample was PBMCs from blood, taken about 14 days before vaccination. The CDR3 region is CASSSLAGLAGDDNEQFF. CDR3 coding DNA: TGTGCCAGCAGTTCCCTAGCGGGACTAGCGGGAGACGATAATGAGCAGTTCTTC.